The 23 T cell receptor beta chains presented below share a single source sample, sequenced in a study of T-cell reconstitution after alpha-beta-depleted transplantation in children. Preparation of the TCRbeta library involved a method that used unique molecular identifiers. TCRdb processed the PCR reads anew with MiXCR; each CDR3 protein has one entry. This table has under 250,000 distinct CDR3 sequences, approximately 7% appearing once. The sequencing used PBMCs, collected before TCRalphabeta/CD19-depleted stem cell transplant. Receptor source: a boy aged 2 to 10 with acute lymphoblastic leukemia, due to receive a stem cell transplant.

V usage is TRBV6-2 or TRBV6-3 and J usage is TRBJ2-1; 7 nucleotides line up with TRBD2. Trimming cost V 6 bases and J 3 bases; bases outside gene matches: 11. Germline CDR1 MNHEY, CDR2 SVGEGT. This CDR3 has 16 residues. Here the CDR3 reads CASRSLTSVVYNEQFF. In nucleotides, the CDR3 is TGTGCCAGCAGATCTCTAACTAGCGTGGTCTACAATGAGCAGTTCTTC.

This clonotype was observed at least ten times. The chain uses TRBV7-9 and TRBJ2-4; D not certain. This CDR3 region has 11 residues. The V gene's germline CDR1 is SEHNR and CDR2 FQNEAQ (reference sequence). Trimming cost V 5 bases and J 11 bases, with 10 bases left between them. CDR3 in amino acids: CASSPRVVQYF. The CDR3 nucleotides read TGTGCCAGCAGCCCCCGGGTAGTTCAGTACTTC.

This clonotype was recorded at least ten times. The rearrangement links TRBV7-6 to TRBJ2-7; a possible D gene is TRBD1 (6 bases). Germline lookup yields CDR1 SGHVS and CDR2 FNYEAQ. V lost 5 bases, J lost 4 bases, and 30 bases lay in between. This CDR3 is built from 19 residues. In nucleotides, the CDR3 is TGTGCCAGCAGCAACCCTCAATTACCGGGGACACCCAATTCGTACGAGCAGTACTTC. Translated, it gives CASSNPQLPGTPNSYEQYF. Together with reference TRBV7-6 and TRBJ2-7, the CDR3 gives the full variable domain: GAGVSQSPRYKVTKRGQDVALRCDPISGHVSLYWYRQALGQGPEFLTYFNYEAQQDKSGLPNDRFSAERPEGSISTLTIQRTEQRDSAMYRCASSNPQLPGTPNSYEQYFGPGTRLTVT.

This clonotype was counted ten times or more. The chain carries TRBV11-2 and TRBJ2-7; D may be TRBD1 (6 bases). V lost 1 base, J lost 4 bases, and 11 bases lay in between. This CDR3 spans 14 amino acids. Germline CDR1 SGHAT, CDR2 FQNNGV. The CDR3 loop is CASSLGQDRYEQYF. Here the CDR3 DNA reads TGTGCCAGCAGCTTAGGACAGGACCGTTACGAGCAGTACTTC.

This clonotype showed up many times. The CDR3 coding sequence is TGCGCCAGCAGCTTGGATTTACGGGCAGGGGGCCTTTCCCAGGATTCACCCCTCCACTTT. It is translated as CASSLDLRAGGLSQDSPLHF. The rearrangement joins TRBV5-1 to TRBJ1-6, with TRBD1 matching over 8 bases. The CDR3 has 20 residues. V shed 0 bases and J 8 bases; nucleotides not matched to a gene: 19. The germline V gene has CDR1 SGHRS and CDR2 YFSETQ.

This clonotype came up many times. This chain links TRBV12-3 or TRBV12-4 with TRBJ1-5; possible D gene TRBD1, 6 bases. CDR3 length: 14 amino acids. The V gene lost 1 base and the J gene lost 7 bases, with 11 bases spanning the gap. The CDR3 nucleotides read TGTGCCAGCAGTTTAGTGCAGGGGCGGCAGCCCCAGCATTTT. Protein product: CASSLVQGRQPQHF.

This clonotype was found many times. The CDR3 here is CASRRDRDQETQYF. DNA for the CDR3: TGCGCCAGCAGGCGGGACAGGGACCAAGAGACCCAGTACTTC. The chain has TRBV5-1 and TRBJ2-5; 9 bases align to TRBD1. The CDR3 contains 14 residues. The J segment lost 0 bases and the V segment lost 5 bases, leaving 2 bases of the junction unmatched. Germline CDR1 SGHRS, CDR2 YFSETQ.

As to this clonotype: This may come from a read error, since a much larger clone is one base off. No conserved phenylalanine or tryptophan is present at the end of the CDR3, so a read error is the likely explanation. The genes are TRBV7-8 and TRBJ2-7; D not certain. From germline, CDR1 is SGHVS and CDR2 FQNEAQ. This CDR3 is built from 11 residues. V was shortened by 3 bases and J by 5 bases, with 5 bases between the two germline ends. The chain's CDR3 is CASSLWDEQYI. The CDR3 DNA sequence: TGTGCCAGCAGCTTGTGGGACGAGCAGTACATC.

This clonotype was observed many times. This chain connects TRBV18 to TRBJ2-7; D perhaps matches TRBD2 (5 bases). The V gene lost 0 bases and the J gene lost 4 bases, with 10 bases spanning the gap. There are 14 residues in the CDR3. Germline V gives CDR1 KGHSH, CDR2 LQKENI. The CDR3 nucleotides are TGTGCCAGCTCACCACCACAGCGGCAGTACGAGCAGTACTTC. The encoded protein is CASSPPQRQYEQYF.

The V and J genes are TRBV5-1 and TRBJ2-7; possible D gene TRBD1, 6 bases. The V end lost 5 bases, the J end lost 3 bases, and 18 bases lay between the germline ends. The CDR3 is 15 amino acids. Germline CDR1 SGHRS, CDR2 YFSETQ. CDR3 protein: CASRSSAGANYEQYF. The CDR3 DNA follows: TGCGCCAGCAGATCGTCGGCAGGGGCGAACTACGAGCAGTACTTC.

This clonotype has at least ten counts. One end of the junction is discordant with germline, which a read error may explain. V and J are TRBV5-1 and TRBJ1-6; 7 nucleotides match TRBD1. CDR1 and CDR2 from the germline V gene are SGHRS and YFSETQ. CDR3 length equals 14 residues. The CDR3 sequence is CASSAGTDNSALHF. The CDR3 DNA reads TGCGCCAGCAGCGCAGGGACAGATAATTCAGCCCTCCACTTT.

As concerns this clonotype: A much larger clone is a single base away; this may be a read error. The conserved final phenylalanine or tryptophan is absent from the CDR3, which likely points to a read error. The rearrangement joins TRBV5-1 to TRBJ2-3, with TRBD1 as a possible D gene (6 bases). Trimming removed 4 bases from V and 4 bases from J, with 19 bases in between. The CDR3 extends over 16 amino acids. Germline CDR1 SGHRS, CDR2 YFSETQ. The CDR3 reads CASSAGQGRWSDTQYY. The CDR3 DNA is TGCGCCAGCAGCGCCGGTCAGGGGCGCTGGTCAGATACGCAGTATTAT.

The table lists this clonotype with many counts. CDR3 in amino acids: CASIKSLAGIHEQYF. CDR3 coding DNA: TGTGCCAGCATAAAATCACTAGCGGGAATCCACGAGCAGTACTTC. This chain connects TRBV27 to TRBJ2-7; 10 bases map to TRBD2. CDR1 and CDR2 from the germline V gene are MNHEY and SMNVEV (reference sequence). CDR3 length equals 15 residues. The V segment lost 7 bases and the J segment 5 bases; nucleotides outside the gene matches: 11.

This clonotype was seen many times. The chain couples TRBV4-3 to TRBJ1-2; 7 bases fit TRBD1. The CDR3 totals 17 residues. Germline lookup yields CDR1 LGHNA and CDR2 YSLEER. The V and J ends lost 0 bases and 4 bases, in that order; junction bases with no gene match: 11. CDR3 loop: CASSQDLGTDYTYGYTF. As DNA, the CDR3 is TGCGCCAGCAGCCAAGACCTCGGGACAGACTATACCTATGGCTACACCTTC.

This clonotype was picked up many times. The chain combines TRBV29-1 with TRBJ1-1, with TRBD1 matching 7 bases. The CDR3 contains 13 residues. The V gene's germline CDR1 is SQVTM and CDR2 ANQGSEA. V lost 4 bases and J lost 5; bases outside the gene matches: 7. CDR3 residues: CSVASGGPTEAFF. CDR3 nucleotides: TGCAGCGTTGCTTCAGGGGGACCAACTGAAGCTTTCTTT.

This clonotype was counted many times. This chain uses TRBV7-8 with TRBJ1-1; the D gene is possibly TRBD1 (5 bases). V dropped 5 bases and J dropped 1 base, with 11 bases sitting between them. Germline V CDR1 and CDR2: SGHVS, FQNEAQ. CDR3 length equals 14 residues. The CDR3, as DNA: TGTGCCAGCAGCCTCGGGGCAGGGAACACTGAAGCTTTCTTT. Its protein product is CASSLGAGNTEAFF.

This clonotype occurred many times. The chain employs TRBV7-2 and TRBJ1-3; D call uncertain. The V gene lost 5 bases and the J gene lost 2 bases, with 16 bases spanning the gap. Germline CDR1 is SGHTA and CDR2 is FQGNSA. This CDR3 region has 16 residues. The CDR3 DNA is TGTGCCAGCAGCCCGGAAGGCACTTACGCTGGAAACACCATATATTTT. Translated: CASSPEGTYAGNTIYF.

The table lists this clonotype with many counts. The V and J genes are TRBV9 and TRBJ2-1; no clear D gene. Germline lookup yields CDR1 SGDLS and CDR2 YYNGEE. V was pared by 2 bases and J by 10 bases, with 10 bases between. The CDR3 loop spans 12 amino acids. CDR3 amino acids: CASSVGLREQFF. As DNA, the CDR3 is TGTGCCAGCAGCGTGGGCCTGAGAGAGCAGTTCTTC.

This clonotype was found a few times. The V and J genes are TRBV5-1 and TRBJ2-3, with 10 bases identical to TRBD2. Germline lookup yields CDR1 SGHRS and CDR2 YFSETQ. This CDR3 spans 17 amino acids. Germline trimming cut 2 bases from V and 0 bases from J; bases unmatched to any gene: 6. The CDR3 DNA is TGCGCCAGCAGCTTTATGGCTAGCGGGAGTAGCACAGATACGCAGTATTTT. Its translation is CASSFMASGSSTDTQYF. Complete variable domain (other parts from reference TRBV5-1 and TRBJ2-3): KAGVTQTPRYLIKTRGQQVTLSCSPISGHRSVSWYQQTPGQGLQFLFEYFSETQRNKGNFPGRFSGRQFSNSRSEMNVSTLELGDSALYLCASSFMASGSSTDTQYFGPGTRLTVL.

This clonotype was observed a handful of times. The chain has TRBV7-2 and TRBJ2-7; 9 bases are a match to TRBD2. V lost 2 bases to trimming and J lost 3 bases; unmatched junction nucleotides: 2. The CDR3 has 14 residues. Germline assignment: CDR1 SGHTA and CDR2 FQGNSA. The CDR3 DNA is TGTGCCAGCAGCTTAATGCGGGAGGGCTACGAGCAGTACTTC. Encoded protein: CASSLMREGYEQYF.

The chain couples TRBV5-1 to TRBJ1-1; perhaps TRBD1 as D (6 bases). This CDR3 contains 15 residues. Trimming took off 5 bases at V and 1 base at J, with 15 bases between the two ends. Germline CDR1 reads SGHRS; CDR2 reads YFSETQ. The CDR3 protein is CASRLPGAGNTEAFF. The CDR3 DNA is TGCGCCAGCAGATTGCCAGGGGCAGGGAACACTGAAGCTTTCTTT.

This clonotype was seen at least ten times. The chain employs TRBV7-9 and TRBJ2-7; D is ambiguous. The CDR3 length is 14 residues. The V end lost 5 bases, the J end lost 7 bases, and 18 bases lay between the germline ends. Per germline, CDR1 SEHNR and CDR2 FQNEAQ (reference sequence). Here the CDR3 reads CASSGPRSIGEQYF. Here the CDR3 DNA reads TGTGCCAGCAGCGGACCTCGATCCATAGGAGAGCAGTACTTC.

This clonotype was seen many times. The rearrangement joins TRBV4-1 to TRBJ1-3; D gene uncertain. There are 15 residues in the CDR3. Germline-derived CDR1 and CDR2 are MGHRA and YSYEKL. V dropped 6 bases and J dropped 0 bases, with 12 bases sitting between them. In nucleotides, the CDR3 is TGCGCCAGCAGTCAGGTAGAAGACTCTGGAAACACCATATATTTT. Protein product: CASSQVEDSGNTIYF.